These 23 T cell receptor beta chains originate from one sample sequenced in a study of blood T cell repertoires in COVID-19. Assay used: immunoSEQ multiplex PCR; TCRdb lists only in-frame clones, some missing. The repertoire holds about 270,000 clones, with approximately 86% as singletons. Material for sequencing was peripheral blood. The receptors come from a man in his forties with active or convalescent COVID-19.

The chain links TRBV19 to TRBJ2-1, with 8 bases matching TRBD1. This CDR3 spans 16 amino acids. V shed 5 bases, J shed 7 bases, and the junction held 13 bases outside the gene matches. CDR1 is LNHDA, CDR2 SQIVND, per germline (reference sequence). CDR3: CASSEPGTGAGNEQFF. The DNA for the CDR3 is TGTGCCAGTAGTGAACCCGGGACAGGAGCTGGAAATGAGCAGTTCTTC.

The rearrangement uses TRBV9 and TRBJ2-2, with 10 bases lining up with TRBD2. V shed 5 bases and J 8 bases; nucleotides not matched to a gene: 9. Germline V gene sequence: CDR1 SGDLS, CDR2 YYNGEE. The CDR3 runs to 15 residues. DNA of the CDR3: TGTGCCAGCAGGGGAGCGGGGGGGCCAGAAGGGGAGCTGTTTTTT. Protein product: CASRGAGGPEGELFF.

This clone was seen once. The chain recombines TRBV9 with TRBJ2-1; 8 nucleotides line up with TRBD1. This CDR3 contains 16 residues. The trim removed 3 bases at V and 5 bases at J, leaving 10 bases unmatched. Germline CDR1 is SGDLS and CDR2 is YYNGEE. CDR3 sequence: CASSAPPGGPDNEQFF. CDR3 DNA sequence: TGTGCCAGCAGCGCCCCCCCAGGGGGCCCTGACAATGAGCAGTTCTTC. The full variable domain, completed using reference TRBV9 and TRBJ2-1, is DSGVTQTPKHLITATGQRVTLRCSPRSGDLSVYWYQQSLDQGLQFLIQYYNGEERAKGNILERFSAQQFPDLHSELNLSSLELGDSALYFCASSAPPGGPDNEQFFGPGTRLTVL.

The V and J genes are TRBV4-1 and TRBJ1-5; D might be TRBD1 (5 bases). Trimming shortened V by 0 bases and J by 6 bases, and 12 bases separated the two germline ends. The CDR3 spans 15 residues. From germline, CDR1 is MGHRA and CDR2 YSYEKL. CDR3 protein: CASSQDRTGGQPQHF. CDR3 DNA sequence: TGCGCCAGCAGCCAAGATCGGACGGGGGGTCAGCCCCAGCATTTT.

The chain combines TRBV3-1 (or the pseudogene TRBV3-2) with TRBJ2-7; D not resolved. The CDR3 runs 16 residues. V lost 1 base and J lost 1, with 14 bases in between. Germline lookup yields CDR1 LGHDT and CDR2 YNNKEL (reference sequence). The CDR3 here is CASSQVDTPQSYEQYF. CDR3 coding DNA: TGTGCCAGCAGCCAAGTCGACACCCCGCAATCCTACGAGCAGTACTTC.

The gene calls are TRBV5-1 and TRBJ1-6; 7 positions agree with TRBD1. The germline CDR1 and CDR2 sequences are SGHRS and YFSETQ. Unmatched junction bases numbered 8, after V lost 1 base and J lost 7 bases. The CDR3 is 16 residues long. CDR3: CASSLSGTVGNSPLHF. The CDR3 DNA follows: TGCGCCAGCAGCTTGTCTGGGACAGTCGGCAATTCACCCCTCCACTTT.

This clone was counted only a few times. The rearrangement joins TRBV7-3 to TRBJ1-2; D is ambiguous. The CDR3 spans 14 residues. The germline gives CDR1 SGHTA, CDR2 FQGTGA. V was shortened by 1 base and J by 3 bases, with 9 bases between the two germline ends. The CDR3 sequence: CASSLKGDYYGYTF. CDR3 bases: TGTGCCAGCAGCTTAAAGGGAGATTACTATGGCTACACCTTC.

The rearrangement links TRBV30 to TRBJ2-2, with 12 bases lining up with TRBD2. Germline V gene data show CDR1 as GTSNPN and CDR2 as SVGIG (reference sequence). The CDR3 covers 16 residues. V trimming: 1 base; J trimming: 5 bases; junction bases outside the gene matches: 5. The CDR3 loop reads CAWSGLAGVRTGELFF. For the CDR3, the DNA is TGTGCCTGGAGTGGACTAGCGGGAGTTCGAACCGGGGAGCTGTTTTTT.

The chain combines TRBV19 with TRBJ1-1; D may be TRBD1 (6 bases). The CDR3 is 13 residues long. Germline CDR1 reads LNHDA; CDR2 reads SQIVND (reference sequence). Trimming stripped 7 bases from V and 4 bases from J, with 13 bases between. For the CDR3, the DNA is TGTGCCAGTACCATCGGACAGCGCACTGAAGCTTTCTTT. Its translation is CASTIGQRTEAFF.

Only a few counts were recorded for this clone. One junction end does not reproduce the germline sequence, and a read error may be involved. The chain is built from TRBV19 and TRBJ1-2; D remains unclear. The CDR3 length is 10 residues. The germline gives CDR1 LNHDA, CDR2 SQIVND (reference sequence). CDR3 sequence reads: CASSNSGYTF. The CDR3 DNA is TGTGCCAGTAGTAACTCTGGCTACACCTTC.

This chain joins TRBV28 and TRBJ1-2; 12 nucleotides align to TRBD1. V lost 3 bases, J lost 3 bases, and 17 bases stayed unmatched. This CDR3 is built from 20 residues. Germline loops: CDR1 MDHEN, CDR2 SYDVKM. The CDR3 DNA reads TGTGCCAGCAGTTTTCCGGGACAGGGGGCAACAGGGCCTAAGGACTATGGCTACACCTTC. Translated, it gives CASSFPGQGATGPKDYGYTF.

The chain uses TRBV19 and TRBJ2-3; D not certain. Trimming removed 6 bases at V and 4 bases at J, with 8 bases between. The V gene's germline CDR1 is LNHDA and CDR2 SQIVND (reference sequence). The CDR3 runs 12 residues. CDR3 bases: TGTGCCAGTAGCCAACTGGCAGATACGCAGTATTTT. This gives the protein CASSQLADTQYF.

The rearrangement uses TRBV20-1 and TRBJ1-2; D possibly corresponds to TRBD1 (6 bases). This CDR3 region has 11 residues. V lost 5 bases and J lost 8, with 12 bases in between. Germline V lookup: CDR1 DFQATT, CDR2 SNEGSKA (reference sequence). CDR3 bases: TGCAGTGCTGCGACAGGTACGGGCTACACCTTC. It yields the protein CSAATGTGYTF.

The genes are TRBV29-1 and TRBJ1-2; D uncertain. Trimming stripped 6 bases from V and 7 bases from J, with 15 bases between. Germline assignment: CDR1 SQVTM and CDR2 ANQGSEA. The length of the CDR3 is 12 residues. CDR3 amino acids: CSVGQTLSGYTF. In nucleotides, the CDR3 is TGCAGCGTGGGTCAGACTTTGTCTGGCTACACCTTC.

The chain joins TRBV25-1 to TRBJ1-6; D unclear. The CDR3 length is 12 residues. Germline CDR1 MGHDK, CDR2 SYGVNS. V was cut by 2 bases and J by 9 bases, with 5 bases left in between. The CDR3 spells CASSEGTSPLHF. CDR3 nucleotides: TGTGCCAGCAGTGAAGGCACTTCACCCCTCCACTTT.

This clone was picked up a small number of times. This chain links TRBV6-8 with TRBJ2-1; TRBD2 might be the D (6 bases). Trimming cost V 8 bases and J 6 bases, with 20 bases left between them. This CDR3 comprises 15 residues. Germline V gene lookup returns CDR1 MNHGY and CDR2 SAAAGT. Written as DNA, the CDR3 is TGTGCCAGCGTCCCGGGGTGCGGGATGGGCAATGAGCAGTTCTTC. Protein: CASVPGCGMGNEQFF.

The rearrangement links TRBV24-1 to TRBJ2-3; 13 bases line up with TRBD2. With V trimmed by 5 bases and J by 6 bases, 10 bases remained unmatched. The CDR3 covers 17 residues. In germline, CDR1 is KGHDR, CDR2 SFDVKD. The CDR3 region has the DNA TGTGCCACCAGTGGAGGGACTAGCGGGACATTGGGGGATACGCAGTATTTT. Its translation: CATSGGTSGTLGDTQYF.

V gene TRBV5-6 combines with J gene TRBJ2-6, with D possibly being TRBD2 (7 bases). V was shortened by 0 bases and J by 2 bases, with 15 bases between the two germline ends. This CDR3 contains 18 residues. Looked up from germline, CDR1 is SGHDT and CDR2 is YYEEEE. CDR3 residues: CASSLGYAGAAGANVLTF. The CDR3 region has the DNA TGTGCCAGCAGCTTGGGTTATGCGGGGGCGGCTGGGGCCAACGTCCTGACTTTC.

This clone has just one count. The gene calls are TRBV3-1 (or the pseudogene TRBV3-2) and TRBJ1-2; D remains unclear. Germline CDR1 reads LGHDT; CDR2 reads YNNKEL (reference sequence). V dropped 1 base and J dropped 0 bases, with 6 bases sitting between them. The CDR3 is 14 residues long. CDR3 DNA: TGTGCCAGCAGCCAAGGGGGAGCTAACTATGGCTACACCTTC. Translating gives CASSQGGANYGYTF.

The chain joins TRBV19 to TRBJ1-3; no clear D. The CDR3 covers 14 residues. Trimming took off 5 bases at V and 2 bases at J, with 10 bases between the two ends. The germline V gene has CDR1 LNHDA and CDR2 SQIVND (reference sequence). CDR3 in DNA: TGTGCCAGTAGTTCGCCCGGGGCTGGAAACACCATATATTTT. Translating it yields CASSSPGAGNTIYF.

V is TRBV6-1 and J is TRBJ2-3; a possible D gene is TRBD2 (7 bases). This CDR3 has 15 amino acids. The ends were cut back, 3 bases at V and 1 base at J, with 11 bases in the middle. CDR1 and CDR2 from the germline V gene are MNHNS and SASEGT. CDR3 sequence: CASSDGGAGTDTQYF. The DNA for the CDR3 is TGTGCCAGCAGTGATGGGGGGGCCGGCACAGATACGCAGTATTTT.

The genes are TRBV9 and TRBJ1-6; weak D call: TRBD1 (6 bases). This CDR3 has 15 amino acids. Trimming cost V 4 bases and J 6 bases, with 14 bases left between them. Per germline, CDR1 SGDLS and CDR2 YYNGEE. This CDR3 is CASSTRTEPNSPLHF. The CDR3 region has the DNA TGTGCCAGCAGCACCCGGACAGAGCCTAATTCACCCCTCCACTTT.

J is TRBJ2-2 and V is TRBV5-5; D may be TRBD1 (5 bases). The germline gives CDR1 SGHKS, CDR2 YYEKEE (reference sequence). The CDR3 totals 16 residues. V was pared by 2 bases and J by 5 bases, with 16 bases between. CDR3 nucleotide sequence: TGTGCCAGCAGCTTCGGGCTCCAAGGGGTTACCGGGGAGCTGTTTTTT. Encoded protein: CASSFGLQGVTGELFF.